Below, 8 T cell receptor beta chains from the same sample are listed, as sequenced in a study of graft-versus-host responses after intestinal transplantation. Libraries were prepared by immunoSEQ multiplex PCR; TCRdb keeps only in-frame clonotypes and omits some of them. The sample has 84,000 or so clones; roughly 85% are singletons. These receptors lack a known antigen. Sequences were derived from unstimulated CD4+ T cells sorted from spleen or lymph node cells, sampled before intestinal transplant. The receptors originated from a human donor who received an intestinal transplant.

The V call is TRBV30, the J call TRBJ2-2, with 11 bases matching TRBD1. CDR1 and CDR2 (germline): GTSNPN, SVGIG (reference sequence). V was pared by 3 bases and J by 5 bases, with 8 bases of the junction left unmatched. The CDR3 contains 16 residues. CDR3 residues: CAWRSGTGGGTGELFF. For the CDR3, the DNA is TGTGCCTGGAGGTCCGGGACAGGGGGAGGGACCGGGGAGCTGTTTTTT.

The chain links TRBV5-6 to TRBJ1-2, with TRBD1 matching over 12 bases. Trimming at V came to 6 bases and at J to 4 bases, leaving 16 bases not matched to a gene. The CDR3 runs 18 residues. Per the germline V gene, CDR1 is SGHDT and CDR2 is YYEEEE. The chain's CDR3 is CASNLLGGTGGDVYGYTF. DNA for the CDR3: TGTGCCAGCAACCTCCTGGGCGGGACAGGGGGCGATGTCTATGGCTACACCTTC. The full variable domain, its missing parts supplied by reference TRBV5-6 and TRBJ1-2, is DAGVTQSPTHLIKTRGQQVTLRCSPKSGHDTVSWYQQALGQGPQFIFQYYEEEERQRGNFPDRFSGHQFPNYSSELNVNALLLGDSALYLCASNLLGGTGGDVYGYTFGSGTRLTVV.

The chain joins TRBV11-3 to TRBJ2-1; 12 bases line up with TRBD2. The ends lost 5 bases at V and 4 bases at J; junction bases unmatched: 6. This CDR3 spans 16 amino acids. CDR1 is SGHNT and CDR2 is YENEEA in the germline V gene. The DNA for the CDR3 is TGTGCCAGCAGCCTTGGGACTAGCGGGCAGTACAATGAGCAGTTCTTC. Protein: CASSLGTSGQYNEQFF.

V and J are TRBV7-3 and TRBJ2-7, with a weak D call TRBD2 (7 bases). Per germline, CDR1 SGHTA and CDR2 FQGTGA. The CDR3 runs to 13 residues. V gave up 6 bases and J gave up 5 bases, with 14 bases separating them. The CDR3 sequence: CASRNWGGHEQYF. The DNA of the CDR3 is TGTGCCAGCAGGAACTGGGGGGGCCACGAGCAGTACTTC.

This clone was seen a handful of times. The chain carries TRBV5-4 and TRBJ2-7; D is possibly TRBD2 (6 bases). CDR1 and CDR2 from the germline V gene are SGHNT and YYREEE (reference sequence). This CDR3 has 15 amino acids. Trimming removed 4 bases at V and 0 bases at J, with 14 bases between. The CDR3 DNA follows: TGTGCCAGCAGCCCTCGCGGGGCCCTCTCCTACGAGCAGTACTTC. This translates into CASSPRGALSYEQYF.

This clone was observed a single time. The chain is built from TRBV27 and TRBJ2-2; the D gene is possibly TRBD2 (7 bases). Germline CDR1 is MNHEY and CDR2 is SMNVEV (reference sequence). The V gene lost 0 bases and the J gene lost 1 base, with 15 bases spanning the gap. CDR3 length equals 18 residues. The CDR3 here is CASSLSGGGRRNTGELFF. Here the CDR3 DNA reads TGTGCCAGCAGTTTATCAGGGGGGGGCAGGAGGAACACCGGGGAGCTGTTTTTT.

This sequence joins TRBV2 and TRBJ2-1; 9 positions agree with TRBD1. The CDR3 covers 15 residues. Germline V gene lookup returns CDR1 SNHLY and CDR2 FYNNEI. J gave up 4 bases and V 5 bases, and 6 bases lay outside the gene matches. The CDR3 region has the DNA TGTGCCAGCAGTCCACAGGGGGCTCTATACAATGAGCAGTTCTTC. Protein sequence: CASSPQGALYNEQFF.

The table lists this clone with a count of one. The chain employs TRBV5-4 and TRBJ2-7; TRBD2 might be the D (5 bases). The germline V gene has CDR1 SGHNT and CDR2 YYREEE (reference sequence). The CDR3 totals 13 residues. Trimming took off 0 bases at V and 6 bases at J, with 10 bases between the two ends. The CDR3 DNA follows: TGTGCCAGCAGCTTGGGGCTAGCCGGCGAGCAGTACTTC. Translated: CASSLGLAGEQYF.